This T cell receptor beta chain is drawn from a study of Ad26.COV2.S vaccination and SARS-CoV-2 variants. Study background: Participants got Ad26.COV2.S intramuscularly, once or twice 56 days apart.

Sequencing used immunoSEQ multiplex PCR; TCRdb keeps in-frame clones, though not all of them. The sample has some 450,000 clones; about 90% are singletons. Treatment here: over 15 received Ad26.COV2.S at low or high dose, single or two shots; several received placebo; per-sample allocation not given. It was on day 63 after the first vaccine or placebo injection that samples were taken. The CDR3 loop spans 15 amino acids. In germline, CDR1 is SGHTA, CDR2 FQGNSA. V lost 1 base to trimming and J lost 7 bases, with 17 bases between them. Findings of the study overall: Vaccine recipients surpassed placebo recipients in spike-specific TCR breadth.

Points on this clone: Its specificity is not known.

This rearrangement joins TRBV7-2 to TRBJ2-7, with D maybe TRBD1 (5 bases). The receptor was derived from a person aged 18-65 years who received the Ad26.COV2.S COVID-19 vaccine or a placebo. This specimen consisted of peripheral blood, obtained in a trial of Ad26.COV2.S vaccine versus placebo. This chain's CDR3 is CASSLVNGALGEQYF. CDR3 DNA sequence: TGTGCCAGCAGCTTAGTAAATGGGGCGCTGGGAGAGCAGTACTTC.